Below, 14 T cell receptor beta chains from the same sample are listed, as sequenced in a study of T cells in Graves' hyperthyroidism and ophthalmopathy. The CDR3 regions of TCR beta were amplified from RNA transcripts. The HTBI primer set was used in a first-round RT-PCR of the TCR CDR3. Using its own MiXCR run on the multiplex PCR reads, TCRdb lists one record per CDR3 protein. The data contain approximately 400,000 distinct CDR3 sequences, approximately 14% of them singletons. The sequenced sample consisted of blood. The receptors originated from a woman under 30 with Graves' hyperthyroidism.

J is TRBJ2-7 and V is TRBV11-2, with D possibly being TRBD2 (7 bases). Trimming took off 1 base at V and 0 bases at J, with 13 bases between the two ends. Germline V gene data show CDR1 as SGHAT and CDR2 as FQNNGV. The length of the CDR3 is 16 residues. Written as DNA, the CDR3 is TGTGCCAGCAGCTTAGGGGGGGGCTCAGGCTCCTACGAGCAGTACTTC. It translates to CASSLGGGSGSYEQYF.

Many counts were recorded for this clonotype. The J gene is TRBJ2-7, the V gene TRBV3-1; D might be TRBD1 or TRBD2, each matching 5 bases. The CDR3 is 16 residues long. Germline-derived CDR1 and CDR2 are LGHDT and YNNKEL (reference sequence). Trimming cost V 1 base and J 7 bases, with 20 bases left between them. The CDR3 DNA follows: TGTGCCAGCAGCCAAGGGGTTGGGACCGCTTTAGGGGAGCAGTACTTC. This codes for CASSQGVGTALGEQYF.

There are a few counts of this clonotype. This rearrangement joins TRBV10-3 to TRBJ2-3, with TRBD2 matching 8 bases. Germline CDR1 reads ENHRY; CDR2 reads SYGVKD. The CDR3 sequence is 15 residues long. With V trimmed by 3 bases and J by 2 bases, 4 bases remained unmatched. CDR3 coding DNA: TGTGCCATCAGTGAAGGAGCGGGGGTCACAGATACGCAGTATTTT. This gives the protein CAISEGAGVTDTQYF.

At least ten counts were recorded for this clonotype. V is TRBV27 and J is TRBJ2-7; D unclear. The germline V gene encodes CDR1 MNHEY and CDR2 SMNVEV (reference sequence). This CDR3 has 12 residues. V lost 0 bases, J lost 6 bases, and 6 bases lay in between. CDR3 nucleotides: TGTGCCAGCAGTTTATCAGGTCGCGAGCAGTACTTC. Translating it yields CASSLSGREQYF.

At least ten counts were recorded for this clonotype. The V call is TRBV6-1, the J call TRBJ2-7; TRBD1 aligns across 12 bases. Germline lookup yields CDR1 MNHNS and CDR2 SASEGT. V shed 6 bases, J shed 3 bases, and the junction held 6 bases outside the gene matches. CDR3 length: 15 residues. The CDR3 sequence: CASRPGTGGGYEQYF. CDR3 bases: TGTGCCAGCAGACCCGGGACAGGGGGCGGCTACGAGCAGTACTTC.

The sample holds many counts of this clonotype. CDR3 sequence: CASSLGEYEKLFF. The CDR3 nucleotides are TGTGCCAGCAGCTTGGGGGAGTATGAAAAACTGTTTTTT. V gene TRBV5-6 combines with J gene TRBJ1-4; unclear D gene. Germline V gives CDR1 SGHDT, CDR2 YYEEEE. The CDR3 spans 13 residues. V dropped 0 bases and J dropped 6 bases, with 6 bases sitting between them.

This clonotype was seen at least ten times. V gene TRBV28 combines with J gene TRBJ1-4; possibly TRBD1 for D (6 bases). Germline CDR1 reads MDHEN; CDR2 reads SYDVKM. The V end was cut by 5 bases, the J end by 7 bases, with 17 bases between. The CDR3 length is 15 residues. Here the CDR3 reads CASSLPFRGGEKLFF. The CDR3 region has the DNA TGTGCCAGCAGTCTCCCTTTCCGAGGGGGTGAAAAACTGTTTTTT.

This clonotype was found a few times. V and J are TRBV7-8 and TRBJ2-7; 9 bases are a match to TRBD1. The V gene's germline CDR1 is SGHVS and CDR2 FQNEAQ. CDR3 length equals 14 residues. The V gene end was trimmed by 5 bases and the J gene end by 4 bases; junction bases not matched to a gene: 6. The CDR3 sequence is CASSPGTGFYEQYF. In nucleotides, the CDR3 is TGTGCCAGCAGCCCCGGGACAGGGTTTTACGAGCAGTACTTC.

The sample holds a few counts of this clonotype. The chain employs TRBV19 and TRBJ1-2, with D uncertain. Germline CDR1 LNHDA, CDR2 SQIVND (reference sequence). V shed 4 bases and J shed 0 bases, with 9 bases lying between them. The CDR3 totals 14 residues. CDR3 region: CASSTEASNYGYTF. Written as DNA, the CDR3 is TGTGCCAGTAGTACGGAAGCGTCTAACTATGGCTACACCTTC.

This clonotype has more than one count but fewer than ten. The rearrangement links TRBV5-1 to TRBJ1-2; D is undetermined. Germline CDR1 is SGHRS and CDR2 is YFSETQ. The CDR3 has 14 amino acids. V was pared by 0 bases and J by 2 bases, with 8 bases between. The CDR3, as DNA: TGCGCCAGCAGCTTGGAGGTGGGGAACTATGGCTACACCTTC. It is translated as CASSLEVGNYGYTF.

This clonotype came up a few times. The CDR3 loop reads CASSPSTSTDTQYF. The CDR3 nucleotides read TGCGCCAGCAGCCCCTCCACGAGCACAGATACGCAGTATTTT. The chain carries TRBV5-1 and TRBJ2-3; D gene uncertain. This CDR3 region has 14 residues. V lost 4 bases to trimming and J lost 0 bases, with 9 bases between them. Looked up from germline, CDR1 is SGHRS and CDR2 is YFSETQ. The variable domain in full, completed from reference TRBV5-1 and TRBJ2-3, reads KAGVTQTPRYLIKTRGQQVTLSCSPISGHRSVSWYQQTPGQGLQFLFEYFSETQRNKGNFPGRFSGRQFSNSRSEMNVSTLELGDSALYLCASSPSTSTDTQYFGPGTRLTVL.

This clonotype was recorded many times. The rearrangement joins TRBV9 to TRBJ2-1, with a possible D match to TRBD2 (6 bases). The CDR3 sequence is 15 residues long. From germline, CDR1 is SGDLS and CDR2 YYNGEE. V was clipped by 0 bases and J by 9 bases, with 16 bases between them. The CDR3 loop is CASSVDGGVMGEQFF. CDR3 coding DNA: TGTGCCAGCAGCGTAGACGGCGGGGTCATGGGTGAGCAGTTCTTC.

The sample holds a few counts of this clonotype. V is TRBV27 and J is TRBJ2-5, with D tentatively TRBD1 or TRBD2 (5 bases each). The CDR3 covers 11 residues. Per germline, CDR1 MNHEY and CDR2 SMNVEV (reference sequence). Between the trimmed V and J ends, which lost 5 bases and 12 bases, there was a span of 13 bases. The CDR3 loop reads CASSPGTGEYF. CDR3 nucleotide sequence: TGTGCCAGCAGTCCCGGGACCGGGGAGTACTTC.

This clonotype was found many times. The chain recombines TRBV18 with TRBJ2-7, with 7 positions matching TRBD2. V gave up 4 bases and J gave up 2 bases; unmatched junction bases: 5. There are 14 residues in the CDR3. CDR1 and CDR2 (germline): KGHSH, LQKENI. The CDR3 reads CASSQASGAYEQYF. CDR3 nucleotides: TGTGCCAGCTCACAAGCTAGCGGCGCCTACGAGCAGTACTTC.